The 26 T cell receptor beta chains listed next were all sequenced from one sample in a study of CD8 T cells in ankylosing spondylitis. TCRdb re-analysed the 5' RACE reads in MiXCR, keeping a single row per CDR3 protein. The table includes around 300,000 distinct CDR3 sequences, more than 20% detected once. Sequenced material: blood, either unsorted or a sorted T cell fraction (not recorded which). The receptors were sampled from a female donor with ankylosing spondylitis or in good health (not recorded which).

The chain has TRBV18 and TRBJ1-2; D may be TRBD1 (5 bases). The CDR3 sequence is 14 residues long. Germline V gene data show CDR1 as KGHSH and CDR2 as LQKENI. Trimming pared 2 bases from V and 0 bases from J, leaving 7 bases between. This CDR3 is CASSPDRSNYGYTF. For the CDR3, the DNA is TGTGCCAGCTCACCAGACAGATCTAACTATGGCTACACCTTC.

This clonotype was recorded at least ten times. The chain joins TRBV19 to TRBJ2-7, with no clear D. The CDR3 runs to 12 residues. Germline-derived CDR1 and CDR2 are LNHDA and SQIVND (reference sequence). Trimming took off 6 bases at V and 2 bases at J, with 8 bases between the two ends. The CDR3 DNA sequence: TGTGCCAGTAGGAAGGGTACCTACGAGCAGTACTTC. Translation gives CASRKGTYEQYF.

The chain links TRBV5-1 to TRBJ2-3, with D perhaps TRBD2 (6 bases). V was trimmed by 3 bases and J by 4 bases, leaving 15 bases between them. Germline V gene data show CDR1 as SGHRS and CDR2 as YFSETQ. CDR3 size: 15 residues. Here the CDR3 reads CASSSYTSGADTQYF. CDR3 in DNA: TGCGCCAGCAGCTCCTATACCTCGGGGGCAGATACGCAGTATTTT.

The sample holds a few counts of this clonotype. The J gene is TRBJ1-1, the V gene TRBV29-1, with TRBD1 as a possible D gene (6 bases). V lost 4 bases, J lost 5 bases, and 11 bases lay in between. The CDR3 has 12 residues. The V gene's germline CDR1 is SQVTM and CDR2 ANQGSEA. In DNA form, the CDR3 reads TGCAGCGTTGCGGGTCAGGGGACTGAAGCTTTCTTT. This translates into CSVAGQGTEAFF.

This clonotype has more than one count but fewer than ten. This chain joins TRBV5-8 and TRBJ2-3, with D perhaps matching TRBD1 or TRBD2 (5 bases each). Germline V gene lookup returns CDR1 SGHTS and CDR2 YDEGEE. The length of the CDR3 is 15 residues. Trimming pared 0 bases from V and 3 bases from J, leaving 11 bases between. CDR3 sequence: CASSLDGARTDTQYF. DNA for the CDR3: TGTGCCAGCAGCTTGGACGGGGCGAGGACAGATACGCAGTATTTT.

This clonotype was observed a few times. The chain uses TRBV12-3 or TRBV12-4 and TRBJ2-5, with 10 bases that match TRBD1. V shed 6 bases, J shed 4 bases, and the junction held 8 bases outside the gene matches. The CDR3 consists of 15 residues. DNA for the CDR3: TGTGCCAGCAGCCCGACCGACAGGGGGCGAGAGACCCAGTACTTC. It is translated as CASSPTDRGRETQYF.

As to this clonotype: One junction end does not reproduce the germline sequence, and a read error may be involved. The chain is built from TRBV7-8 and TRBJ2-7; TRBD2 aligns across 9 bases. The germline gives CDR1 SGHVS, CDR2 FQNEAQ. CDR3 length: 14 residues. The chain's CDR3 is CASSLAGVGYEQYF. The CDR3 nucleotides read TGTGCCAGCAGTTTAGCGGGAGTAGGGTACGAGCAGTACTTC.

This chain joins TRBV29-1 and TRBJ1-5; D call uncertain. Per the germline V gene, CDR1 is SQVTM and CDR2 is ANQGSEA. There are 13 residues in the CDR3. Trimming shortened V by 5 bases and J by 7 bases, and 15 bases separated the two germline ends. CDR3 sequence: CSVREGDDQPQHF. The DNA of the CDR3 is TGCAGCGTTAGGGAGGGAGACGACCAGCCCCAGCATTTT.

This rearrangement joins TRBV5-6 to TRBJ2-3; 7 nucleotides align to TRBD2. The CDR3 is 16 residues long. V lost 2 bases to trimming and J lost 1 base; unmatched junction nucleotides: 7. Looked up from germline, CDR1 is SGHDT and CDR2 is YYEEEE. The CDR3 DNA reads TGTGCCAGCAGCTTTGGGGGAGGGCGGCGCACAGATACGCAGTATTTT. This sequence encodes CASSFGGGRRTDTQYF.

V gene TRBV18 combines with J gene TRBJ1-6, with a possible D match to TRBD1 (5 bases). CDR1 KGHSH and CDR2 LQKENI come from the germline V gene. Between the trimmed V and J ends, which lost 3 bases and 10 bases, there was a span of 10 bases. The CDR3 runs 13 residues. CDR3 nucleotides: TGTGCCAGCTCACCTTCCAGGGAATCACCCCTCCACTTT. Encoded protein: CASSPSRESPLHF.

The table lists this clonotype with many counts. CDR3 amino acids: CSVLTRTGTDTQYF. Written as DNA, the CDR3 is TGCAGCGTTCTGACTCGTACGGGCACAGATACGCAGTATTTT. This chain uses TRBV29-1 with TRBJ2-3; D unclear. CDR1 is SQVTM and CDR2 is ANQGSEA in the germline V gene. This CDR3 has 14 amino acids. The ends were cut back, 5 bases at V and 1 base at J, with 13 bases in the middle.

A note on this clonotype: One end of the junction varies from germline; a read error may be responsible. The CDR3 protein is CASTLDGRLNTEAFF. The CDR3 DNA is TGTGCCAGCACCTTAGATGGGCGGCTGAACACTGAAGCTTTCTTT. This sequence joins TRBV11-2 and TRBJ1-1; D not certain. CDR1 and CDR2 (germline): SGHAT, FQNNGV. CDR3 length: 15 amino acids.

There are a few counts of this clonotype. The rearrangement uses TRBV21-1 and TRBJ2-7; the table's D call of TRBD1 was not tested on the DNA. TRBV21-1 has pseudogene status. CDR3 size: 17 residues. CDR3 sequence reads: CASSKASGPEAVHEQYF. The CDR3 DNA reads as TGTGCCAGCAGCAAAGCGTCGGGGCCAGAAGCCGTCCACGAGCAGTACTTC.

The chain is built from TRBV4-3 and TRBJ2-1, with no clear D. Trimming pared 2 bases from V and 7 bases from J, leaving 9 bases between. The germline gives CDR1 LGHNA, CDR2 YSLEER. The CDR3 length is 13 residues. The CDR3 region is CASSQNYVNEQFF. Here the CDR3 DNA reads TGCGCCAGCAGCCAAAACTACGTAAATGAGCAGTTCTTC.

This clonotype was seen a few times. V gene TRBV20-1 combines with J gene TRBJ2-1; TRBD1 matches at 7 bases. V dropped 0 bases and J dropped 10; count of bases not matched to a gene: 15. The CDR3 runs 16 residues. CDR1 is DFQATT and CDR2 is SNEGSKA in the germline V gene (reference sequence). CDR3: CSARDPGRGTGWEQFF. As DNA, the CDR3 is TGCAGTGCTAGAGATCCGGGCAGGGGGACGGGATGGGAGCAGTTCTTC.

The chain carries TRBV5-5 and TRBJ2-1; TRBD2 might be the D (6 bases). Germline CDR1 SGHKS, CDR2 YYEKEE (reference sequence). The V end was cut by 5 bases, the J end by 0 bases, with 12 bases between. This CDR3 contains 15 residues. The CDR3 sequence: CASSWRESSYNEQFF. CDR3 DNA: TGTGCCAGCAGTTGGAGGGAAAGCTCCTACAATGAGCAGTTCTTC.

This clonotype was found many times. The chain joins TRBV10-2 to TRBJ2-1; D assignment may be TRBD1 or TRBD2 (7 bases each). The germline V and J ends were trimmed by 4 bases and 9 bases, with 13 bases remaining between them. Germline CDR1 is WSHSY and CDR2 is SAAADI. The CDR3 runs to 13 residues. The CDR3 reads CASSGTGEGEQFF. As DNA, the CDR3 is TGCGCCAGCAGTGGAACAGGGGAGGGTGAGCAGTTCTTC.

CDR3 loop: CASSPITEGRAFF. CDR3 coding DNA: TGTGCCAGCAGCCCGATAACAGAGGGTCGGGCTTTCTTT. This rearrangement joins TRBV5-5 to TRBJ1-1; D remains unclear. Trimming took off 4 bases at V and 11 bases at J, with 18 bases between the two ends. Germline CDR1 and CDR2: SGHKS and YYEKEE (reference sequence). This CDR3 spans 13 amino acids.

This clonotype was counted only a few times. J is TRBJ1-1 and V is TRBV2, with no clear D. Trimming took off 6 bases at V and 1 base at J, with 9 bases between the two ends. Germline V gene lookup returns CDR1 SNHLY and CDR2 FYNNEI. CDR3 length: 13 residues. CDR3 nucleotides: TGTGCCAGCAGAATACAGCCGAACACTGAAGCTTTCTTT. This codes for CASRIQPNTEAFF.

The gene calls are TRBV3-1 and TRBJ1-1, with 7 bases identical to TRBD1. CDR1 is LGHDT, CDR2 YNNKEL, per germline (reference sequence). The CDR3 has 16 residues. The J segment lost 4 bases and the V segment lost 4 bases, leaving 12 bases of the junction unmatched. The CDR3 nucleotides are TGTGCCAGCAGCCCATATATGACAGGGTGGAGCACTGAAGCTTTCTTT. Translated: CASSPYMTGWSTEAFF.

The CDR3 nucleotides read TGTGCCAGCAGCTTTAGCGGGAGAAGTCTGTTGGACCCATCCGAGCAGTACTTC. Amino acids: CASSFSGRSLLDPSEQYF. V gene TRBV7-9 combines with J gene TRBJ2-7; 9 nucleotides agree with TRBD2. Unmatched junction bases numbered 18, after V lost 3 bases and J lost 6 bases. The CDR3 is made up of 18 amino acids. The germline V gene has CDR1 SEHNR and CDR2 FQNEAQ (reference sequence).

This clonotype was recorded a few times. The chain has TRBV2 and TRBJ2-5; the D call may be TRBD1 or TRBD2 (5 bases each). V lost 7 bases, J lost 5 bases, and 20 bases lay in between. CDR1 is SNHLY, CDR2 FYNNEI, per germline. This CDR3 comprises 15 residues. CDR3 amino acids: CASNPRDRRFETQYF. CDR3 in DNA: TGTGCCAGCAACCCCCGGGACCGGAGATTCGAGACCCAGTACTTC.

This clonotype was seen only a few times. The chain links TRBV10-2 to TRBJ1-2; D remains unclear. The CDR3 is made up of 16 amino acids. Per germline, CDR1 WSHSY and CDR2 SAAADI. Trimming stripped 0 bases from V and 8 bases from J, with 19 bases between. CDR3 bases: TGCGCCAGCAGTGAGTCGTCGGGTCACGGCTCTGGAGGCTACACCTTC. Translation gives CASSESSGHGSGGYTF.

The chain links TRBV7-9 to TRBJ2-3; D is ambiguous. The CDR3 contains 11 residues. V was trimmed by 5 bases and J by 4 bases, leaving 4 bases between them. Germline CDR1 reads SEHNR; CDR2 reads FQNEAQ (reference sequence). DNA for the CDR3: TGTGCCAGCAGCGGCCCAGATACGCAGTATTTT. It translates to CASSGPDTQYF. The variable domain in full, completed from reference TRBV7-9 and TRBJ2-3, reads DTGVSQNPRHKITKRGQNVTFRCDPISEHNRLYWYRQTLGQGPEFLTYFQNEAQLEKSRLLSDRFSAERPKGSFSTLEIQRTEQGDSAMYLCASSGPDTQYFGPGTRLTVL.

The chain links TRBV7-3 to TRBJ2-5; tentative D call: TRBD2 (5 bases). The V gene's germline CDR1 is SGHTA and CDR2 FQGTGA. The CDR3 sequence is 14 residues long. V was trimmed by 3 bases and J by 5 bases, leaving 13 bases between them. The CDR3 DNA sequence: TGTGCCAGCAGCTTCGGTCCGGGGTGGGAGACCCAGTACTTC. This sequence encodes CASSFGPGWETQYF. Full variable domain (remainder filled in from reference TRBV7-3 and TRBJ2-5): GAGVSQTPSNKVTEKGKYVELRCDPISGHTALYWYRQSLGQGPEFLIYFQGTGAADDSGLPNDRFFAVRPEGSVSTLKIQRTERGDSAVYLCASSFGPGWETQYFGPGTRLLVL.

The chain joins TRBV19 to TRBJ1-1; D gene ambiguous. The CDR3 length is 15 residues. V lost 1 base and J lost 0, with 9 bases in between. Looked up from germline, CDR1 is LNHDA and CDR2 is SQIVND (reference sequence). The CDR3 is CASSIGGFMNTEAFF. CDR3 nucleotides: TGTGCCAGTAGTATAGGGGGTTTCATGAACACTGAAGCTTTCTTT.